The 21 T cell receptor beta chains below all came from one sample that was sequenced in a study of blood T cell repertoires in COVID-19. Only in-frame clones appear in the TCRdb table, and some are missing; sequencing was by immunoSEQ multiplex PCR. The sample contains approximately 50,000 clones, more than 75% of which appear only once. Sequenced material: peripheral blood. Receptor source: a man aged 45 to 65 with acute or convalescent COVID-19.

This sequence joins TRBV7-6 and TRBJ2-1, with a possible D match to TRBD2 (6 bases). The CDR3 loop spans 14 amino acids. CDR1 SGHVS and CDR2 FNYEAQ come from the germline V gene. V lost 5 bases and J lost 7, with 15 bases in between. The DNA for the CDR3 is TGTGCCAGCAGCACCGGGACTTATACTAATGAGCAGTTCTTC. Its translation: CASSTGTYTNEQFF.

V usage is TRBV5-6 and J usage is TRBJ1-5, with unresolved D. The CDR3 sequence is 14 residues long. Germline V CDR1 and CDR2: SGHDT, YYEEEE. With 2 bases removed from V and 6 bases from J, the gap between germline ends came to 12 bases. CDR3 protein: CASSLGGFGQPQHF. The CDR3 DNA reads as TGTGCCAGCAGCTTAGGAGGGTTCGGTCAGCCCCAGCATTTT.

The chain is built from TRBV24-1 and TRBJ2-3; 7 nucleotides agree with TRBD1. Germline CDR1 KGHDR, CDR2 SFDVKD. The ends lost 6 bases at V and 2 bases at J; junction bases unmatched: 7. This CDR3 has 15 residues. The CDR3 DNA follows: TGTGCCACCAGTTTTGGGGGACAGCCCACAGATACGCAGTATTTT. Translating it yields CATSFGGQPTDTQYF.

The V call is TRBV4-2, the J call TRBJ2-7, with TRBD2 identical over 9 bases. The J segment lost 0 bases and the V segment lost 6 bases, leaving 6 bases of the junction unmatched. The CDR3 is 15 amino acids. From germline, CDR1 is LGHNA and CDR2 YNFKEQ. CDR3 protein: CASSPSSGDSYEQYF. The CDR3 nucleotides read TGTGCCAGCAGTCCTTCTAGCGGGGACTCCTACGAGCAGTACTTC.

The V call is TRBV5-5, the J call TRBJ1-4; a weak D match, TRBD1 (6 bases). The germline V gene has CDR1 SGHKS and CDR2 YYEKEE (reference sequence). V was shortened by 4 bases and J by 0 bases, with 10 bases between the two germline ends. The CDR3 spans 15 residues. The CDR3 DNA sequence: TGTGCCAGCAGCATACAGGGTGCAACTAATGAAAAACTGTTTTTT. This codes for CASSIQGATNEKLFF.

This clone has just a few counts. V is TRBV4-2 and J is TRBJ2-2, with TRBD2 identical over 8 bases. V lost 4 bases to trimming and J lost 0 bases; unmatched junction nucleotides: 10. Germline V lookup: CDR1 LGHNA, CDR2 YNFKEQ. This CDR3 has 18 residues. The CDR3 sequence: CASSLFTGGPANTGELFF. The CDR3 DNA follows: TGTGCCAGCAGCCTCTTCACGGGGGGGCCAGCGAACACCGGGGAGCTGTTTTTT.

J is TRBJ1-1 and V is TRBV6-5; no clear D gene. The CDR3 has 13 amino acids. Between the trimmed V and J ends, which lost 6 bases and 3 bases, there was a span of 11 bases. Germline V lookup: CDR1 MNHEY, CDR2 SVGAGI. CDR3 bases: TGTGCCAGCAGGGAGATTGTCGACACTGAAGCTTTCTTT. Translating gives CASREIVDTEAFF.

The rearrangement links TRBV11-2 to TRBJ2-5, with D possibly matching TRBD2 (6 bases). This CDR3 comprises 15 residues. The V end lost 5 bases, the J end lost 11 bases, and 24 bases lay between the germline ends. In germline, CDR1 is SGHAT, CDR2 FQNNGV. The CDR3 loop reads CASSREGTLAPVQYF. The CDR3 bases are TGTGCCAGCAGCAGAGAAGGGACTCTCGCCCCGGTTCAGTACTTC.

This clone was picked up a small number of times. The chain uses TRBV6-7 and TRBJ1-6; D is possibly TRBD1 (6 bases). TRBV6-7 is known as an ORF, though its function is uncertain. The ends were cut back, 1 base at V and 14 bases at J, with 15 bases in the middle. CDR3 size: 14 residues. This chain's CDR3 is CASSYLGQGMALHF. CDR3 sequence (DNA): TGTGCCAGCAGTTACTTAGGGCAGGGGATGGCCCTCCACTTT.

The rearrangement links TRBV11-2 to TRBJ2-7; D is ambiguous. The germline V gene encodes CDR1 SGHAT and CDR2 FQNNGV. V was trimmed by 1 base and J by 4 bases, leaving 11 bases between them. The CDR3 totals 14 residues. CDR3 nucleotides: TGTGCCAGCAGCTTAGGCCCCACAGTGTACGAGCAGTACTTC. Amino acids: CASSLGPTVYEQYF.

The V gene is TRBV10-1, the J gene TRBJ2-3, with 7 bases aligning to TRBD2. The length of the CDR3 is 15 residues. Trimming removed 0 bases from V and 2 bases from J; junction bases left unmatched: 2. Germline CDR1 is WNHNN and CDR2 is SYGVQD (reference sequence). The CDR3 spells CASSESGGDTDTQYF. In DNA, the CDR3 is TGCGCCAGCAGTGAGTCGGGGGGGGACACAGATACGCAGTATTTT.

The chain couples TRBV7-2 to TRBJ2-2; 8 bases line up with TRBD1. The CDR3 has 16 residues. Per the germline V gene, CDR1 is SGHTA and CDR2 is FQGNSA. The V segment lost 2 bases and the J segment 8 bases; nucleotides outside the gene matches: 10. The CDR3, as DNA: TGTGCCAGCAGCTTAATGAGACAGGGGAGTGTAGGGGAGCTGTTTTTT. Translating gives CASSLMRQGSVGELFF. Full variable domain (outside the CDR3, taken from reference TRBV7-2 and TRBJ2-2): GAGVSQSPSNKVTEKGKDVELRCDPISGHTALYWYRQSLGQGLEFLIYFQGNSAPDKSGLPSDRFSAERTGGSVSTLTIQRTQQEDSAVYLCASSLMRQGSVGELFFGEGSRLTVL.

This chain uses TRBV18 with TRBJ2-7; D unresolved. The ends were cut back, 1 base at V and 3 bases at J, with 10 bases in the middle. Germline V gene data show CDR1 as KGHSH and CDR2 as LQKENI. This CDR3 is 14 amino acids long. Written as DNA, the CDR3 is TGTGCCAGCTCACCACAACCTGCACACTACGAGCAGTACTTC. As protein: CASSPQPAHYEQYF.

The chain is built from TRBV11-2 and TRBJ2-2; the match to TRBD1 covers 9 bases. With V trimmed by 4 bases and J by 4 bases, 10 bases remained unmatched. This CDR3 is built from 17 residues. Germline V lookup: CDR1 SGHAT, CDR2 FQNNGV. CDR3 in amino acids: CASSYRYRGPGTGELFF. The CDR3 DNA reads as TGTGCCAGCAGCTACCGGTACAGGGGGCCCGGCACCGGGGAGCTGTTTTTT.

This chain connects TRBV11-3 to TRBJ2-4; 9 bases agree with TRBD1. The V gene end was trimmed by 5 bases and the J gene end by 8 bases; junction bases not matched to a gene: 7. The CDR3 totals 14 residues. CDR1 is SGHNT, CDR2 YENEEA, per germline. CDR3 in amino acids: CASSLRQGVDIQYF. CDR3 bases: TGTGCCAGCAGCCTGCGACAGGGGGTAGACATTCAGTACTTC. Drawing the rest from reference TRBV11-3 and TRBJ2-4, the complete variable domain is EAGVVQSPRYKIIEKKQPVAFWCNPISGHNTLYWYLQNLGQGPELLIRYENEEAVDDSQLPKDRFSAERLKGVDSTLKIQPAELGDSAVYLCASSLRQGVDIQYFGAGTRLSVL.

The chain combines TRBV10-2 with TRBJ2-7; D is possibly TRBD2 (6 bases). The germline V and J ends were trimmed by 6 bases and 6 bases, with 18 bases remaining between them. The CDR3 spans 14 residues. Germline CDR1 is WSHSY and CDR2 is SAAADI. Here the CDR3 reads CASSPPREVLEQYF. CDR3 in DNA: TGCGCCAGCAGCCCGCCAAGGGAGGTTCTCGAGCAGTACTTC.

This clone was picked up one time. The chain is built from TRBV10-2 and TRBJ2-7; D may be TRBD2 (5 bases). Germline CDR1 is WSHSY and CDR2 is SAAADI. V gave up 2 bases and J gave up 6 bases, with 14 bases separating them. The CDR3 runs 14 residues. Here the CDR3 DNA reads TGCGCCAGCAGTGAGCAATCGGGATCGGTCGAGCAGTACTTC. This gives the protein CASSEQSGSVEQYF.

The rearrangement links TRBV2 to TRBJ2-4; D is possibly TRBD2 (6 bases). The CDR3 is 12 residues long. Germline lookup yields CDR1 SNHLY and CDR2 FYNNEI. V lost 9 bases and J 8 bases, leaving 14 bases between the germline ends. The CDR3 sequence: CASTGVDDIQYF. The CDR3 DNA sequence: TGTGCCAGTACGGGGGTGGACGACATTCAGTACTTC.

The chain carries TRBV6-4 and TRBJ1-2; 7 bases line up with TRBD1. This CDR3 region has 13 residues. V was pared by 6 bases and J by 2 bases, with 3 bases of the junction left unmatched. Germline V lookup: CDR1 MRHNA, CDR2 SNTAGT. In DNA form, the CDR3 reads TGTGCCAGCAGCTCGGGACAGAACTATGGCTACACCTTC. It codes for CASSSGQNYGYTF.

The rearrangement uses TRBV27 and TRBJ1-2; D gene uncertain. Deletions cut 1 base from V and 7 bases from J, with 16 bases between. This CDR3 is 15 amino acids long. The germline CDR1 and CDR2 sequences are MNHEY and SMNVEV (reference sequence). The CDR3 here is CASSLWPIEDVGYTF. The CDR3 bases are TGTGCCAGCAGTTTATGGCCTATCGAGGATGTTGGCTACACCTTC.

This clone appeared a single time. The J gene is TRBJ2-7, the V gene TRBV15, with D maybe TRBD1 (6 bases). Germline CDR1 and CDR2: LNHNV and YYDKDF (reference sequence). V lost 3 bases and J lost 7, with 7 bases in between. The CDR3 extends over 11 amino acids. Written as DNA, the CDR3 is TGTGCCACCAGCAGCACAGGGGAGCAGTACTTC. It encodes CATSSTGEQYF.